A selection of T cell receptor beta chains follows, all from one sample in a study of immune evolution from preneoplasia to lung adenocarcinoma. TCRdb's copy holds only in-frame clones and misses some; the assay was immunoSEQ multiplex PCR. The sample includes around 4,900 clones, more than 75% of them seen just once. Sequences were obtained from FFPE lung adenocarcinoma in situ tissue. These receptors were taken from a person aged 70 to 79 with lung adenocarcinoma. CDR3s include the opening cysteine and the closing phenylalanine or tryptophan. D genes are given only for firm matches. Some rows have no size entry. The others give once, few or many, or a class for an expanded clone.

v_gene	d_gene	abundance	j_gene	CDR3aa	CDR3nt
TRBV7-2	-	-	TRBJ2-5	CASSSGGGRRETQYF	TGTGCCAGCAGTTCTGGAGGGGGGAGACGAGAGACCCAGTACTTC
TRBV19	TRBD1	-	TRBJ1-5	CASSRDRGPNQPQHF	TGTGCCAGTAGTAGAGACAGGGGGCCCAATCAGCCCCAGCATTTT
TRBV5-1	TRBD1	-	TRBJ1-2	CASSLGGGRTGFNYGYTF	TGCGCCAGCAGCTTGGGTGGTGGGCGGACAGGCTTTAACTATGGCTACACCTTC
TRBV15	-	once	TRBJ1-5	CATSRDLGTGTAQPQHF	TGTGCCACCAGCAGAGACCTGGGAACCGGGACTGCTCAGCCCCAGCATTTT
TRBV27	TRBD2	-	TRBJ2-7	CASSFASGRYEQYF	TGTGCCAGCAGTTTCGCCAGCGGGAGATACGAGCAGTACTTC
TRBV13	-	-	TRBJ2-2	CASSLAGLESGELFF	TGTGCCAGCAGCTTAGCGGGATTAGAGTCCGGGGAGCTGTTTTTT
TRBV7-8	TRBD2	-	TRBJ2-6	CASSLVGLDFSGANVLTF	TGTGCCAGCAGCTTGGTCGGACTAGATTTTTCTGGGGCCAACGTCCTGACTTTC
TRBV29-1	-	-	TRBJ1-1	CSVVLTEAFF	TGCAGCGTTGTCTTAACTGAAGCTTTCTTT
TRBV4-2	-	-	TRBJ2-3	CASSPTEISTDTQYF	TGTGCCAGCAGCCCCACTGAAATCAGCACAGATACGCAGTATTTT
TRBV15	-	-	TRBJ1-1	CATSRDLNTEAFF	TGTGCCACCAGCAGAGATCTAAACACTGAAGCTTTCTTT
TRBV29-1	-	-	TRBJ2-1	CSVELTGRYYNEQFF	TGCAGCGTTGAATTGACAGGGAGGTACTACAATGAGCAGTTCTTC
TRBV14	TRBD2	once	TRBJ2-1	CASSQLAGAGNEQFF	TGTGCCAGCAGCCAGCTAGCGGGAGCGGGAAATGAGCAGTTCTTC
TRBV2	TRBD2	-	TRBJ2-1	CASSDWTSGGVYNEQFF	TGTGCCAGCAGTGATTGGACTAGCGGGGGTGTATACAATGAGCAGTTCTTC
TRBV7-9	-	-	TRBJ2-3	CASSLGLGGTDTQYF	TGTGCCAGCAGCTTAGGGCTAGGGGGCACAGATACGCAGTATTTT
TRBV27	TRBD1	-	TRBJ2-1	CASSLDGGQGGDEQFF	TGTGCCAGCAGTTTAGATGGGGGACAGGGGGGCGATGAGCAGTTCTTC
TRBV15	-	-	TRBJ1-2	CATSRDPLGQGNYGYTF	TGTGCCACCAGCAGAGATCCCCTTGGCCAAGGGAACTATGGCTACACCTTC
TRBV9	-	-	TRBJ2-1	CASSVSLVGEQFF	TGTGCCAGCAGCGTATCGCTAGTGGGTGAGCAGTTCTTC
TRBV4-2	-	-	TRBJ2-6	CASSQDMRESGANVLTF	TGTGCCAGCAGCCAAGATATGAGGGAATCTGGGGCCAACGTCCTGACTTTC
TRBV18	-	once	TRBJ2-2	CASSPDPGRSNTGELFF	TGTGCCAGCTCACCGGACCCCGGGAGATCGAACACCGGGGAGCTGTTTTTT
TRBV19	-	-	TRBJ2-5	CASSILGKLETQYF	TGTGCCAGTAGTATTCTGGGAAAGCTAGAGACCCAGTACTTC